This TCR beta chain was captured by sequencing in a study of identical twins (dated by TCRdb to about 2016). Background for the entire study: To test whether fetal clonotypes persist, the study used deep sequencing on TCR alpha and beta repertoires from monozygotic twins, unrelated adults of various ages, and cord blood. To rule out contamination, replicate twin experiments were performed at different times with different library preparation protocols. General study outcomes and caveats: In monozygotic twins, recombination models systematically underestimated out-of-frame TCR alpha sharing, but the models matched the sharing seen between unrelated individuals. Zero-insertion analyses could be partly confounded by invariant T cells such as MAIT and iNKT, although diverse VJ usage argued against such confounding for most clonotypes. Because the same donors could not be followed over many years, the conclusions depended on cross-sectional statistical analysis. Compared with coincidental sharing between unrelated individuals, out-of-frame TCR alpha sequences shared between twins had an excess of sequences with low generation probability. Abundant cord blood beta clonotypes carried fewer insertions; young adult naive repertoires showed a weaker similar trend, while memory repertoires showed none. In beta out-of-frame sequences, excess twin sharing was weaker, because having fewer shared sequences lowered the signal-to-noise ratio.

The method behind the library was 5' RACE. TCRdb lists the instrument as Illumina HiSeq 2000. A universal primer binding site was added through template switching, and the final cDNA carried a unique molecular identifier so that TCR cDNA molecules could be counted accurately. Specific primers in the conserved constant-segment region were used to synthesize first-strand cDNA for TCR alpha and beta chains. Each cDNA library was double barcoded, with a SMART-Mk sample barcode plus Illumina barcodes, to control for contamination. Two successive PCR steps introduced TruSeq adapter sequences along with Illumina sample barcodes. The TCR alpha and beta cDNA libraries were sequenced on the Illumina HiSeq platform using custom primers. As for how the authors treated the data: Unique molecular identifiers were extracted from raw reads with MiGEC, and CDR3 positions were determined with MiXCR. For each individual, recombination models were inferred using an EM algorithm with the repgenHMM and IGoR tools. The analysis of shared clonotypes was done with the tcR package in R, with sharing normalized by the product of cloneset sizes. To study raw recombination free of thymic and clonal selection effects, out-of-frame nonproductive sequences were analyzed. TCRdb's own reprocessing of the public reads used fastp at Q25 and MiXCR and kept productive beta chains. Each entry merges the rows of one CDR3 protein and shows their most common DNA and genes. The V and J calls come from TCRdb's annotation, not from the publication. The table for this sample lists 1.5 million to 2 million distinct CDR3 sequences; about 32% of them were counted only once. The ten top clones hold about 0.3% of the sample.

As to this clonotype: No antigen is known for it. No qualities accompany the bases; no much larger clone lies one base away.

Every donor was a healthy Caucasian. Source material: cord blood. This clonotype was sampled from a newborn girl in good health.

The sequenced DNA is TGTGCCACCAGCAGAATCTTTATTGGGCGGACCTATGGCTACACCTTC. Its protein is CATSRIFIGRTYGYTF. In this chain, TRBV15 is recombined with TRBJ1-2, with the D segment identity uncertain. The germline V gene encodes CDR1 LNHNV and CDR2 YYDKDF (reference sequence). V is reduced by 2 bases and J by 4 bases, leaving a spacing of 17 bases between them. The CDR3 contains 16 residues, cysteine and phenylalanine counted. Only the CDR3 portion is preserved as DNA: 48 bases, with reading frame beginning at the first base.